What follows are 24 T cell receptor beta chains derived from one specimen sequenced in a study of CD8+ T cells in alopecia areata. The sample's treatment: oral pan-JAK inhibitor, 5-10 mg twice daily. RNA, once extracted, was reverse transcribed into cDNA for use as the sequencing template. TCRdb's table, derived via immunoSEQ multiplex PCR, lists solely in-frame clones and lacks some. The sample includes about 190,000 clones, around 58% of them seen just once. Specimen: CD8+ T cells sorted from blood, collected at week 24, from a patient treated with tofacitinib. The receptor source for this set is a human donor with alopecia areata.

The V gene is TRBV2, the J gene TRBJ1-2; the D gene is possibly TRBD1 (6 bases). This CDR3 is 12 amino acids long. Deletions cut 7 bases from V and 11 bases from J, with 17 bases between. CDR1 and CDR2 from the germline V gene are SNHLY and FYNNEI. The CDR3 bases are TGTGCCAGCATAGGTGGGACAAGGCAGTACACCTTC. Protein sequence: CASIGGTRQYTF.

The V gene is TRBV6-5, the J gene TRBJ2-6, with TRBD1 identical over 8 bases. The CDR3 totals 15 residues. Trimming took 8 bases from V and 3 from J; bases not matched to a gene: 6. Germline V gene lookup returns CDR1 MNHEY and CDR2 SVGAGI. The CDR3 sequence: CASQDREIGANVLTF. CDR3 nucleotide sequence: TGTGCCAGCCAGGACAGGGAGATTGGGGCCAACGTCCTGACTTTC.

This clone was observed once. This chain uses TRBV5-1 with TRBJ2-1, with D hard to call. Germline CDR1 is SGHRS and CDR2 is YFSETQ. This CDR3 is built from 15 residues. Trimming removed 3 bases from V and 0 bases from J, with 10 bases in between. CDR3 protein: CASSWGIDSYNEQFF. The CDR3 DNA follows: TGCGCCAGCAGCTGGGGAATAGACTCCTACAATGAGCAGTTCTTC.

This clone was counted a few times. The J gene is TRBJ2-1, the V gene TRBV5-1; 9 nucleotides align to TRBD1. Germline V CDR1 and CDR2: SGHRS, YFSETQ. The CDR3 totals 14 residues. Trimming removed 3 bases from V and 14 bases from J; junction bases left unmatched: 12. CDR3 protein: CASSSTPGQGREFF. CDR3 DNA: TGCGCCAGCAGCTCCACACCGGGACAGGGCCGAGAGTTCTTC.

This clone was recorded a few times. The V call is TRBV2, the J call TRBJ1-2; 9 bases line up with TRBD1. V gave up 4 bases and J gave up 7 bases; unmatched junction bases: 7. Germline V gene sequence: CDR1 SNHLY, CDR2 FYNNEI. The CDR3 has 14 amino acids. The CDR3 DNA follows: TGTGCCAGCAGTGGGATTGGACAGGGGCTTGGCTACACCTTC. It translates to CASSGIGQGLGYTF.

This chain uses TRBV4-2 with TRBJ1-2; 8 nucleotides align to TRBD1. The CDR3 is 19 residues long. Germline CDR1 is LGHNA and CDR2 is YNFKEQ. V shed 2 bases, J shed 7 bases, and the junction held 21 bases outside the gene matches. CDR3 DNA sequence: TGTGCCAGCAGCCAAAGCCCGTCTCAAGGACAGGGAATAAGGGGTGGCTACACCTTC. Translating it yields CASSQSPSQGQGIRGGYTF.

V is TRBV7-9 and J is TRBJ1-4; D unclear. The germline V gene has CDR1 SEHNR and CDR2 FQNEAQ (reference sequence). The germline V and J ends were trimmed by 5 bases and 13 bases, with 14 bases remaining between them. This CDR3 is built from 12 residues. The chain's CDR3 is CASSTVQSGLFF. The CDR3, as DNA: TGTGCCAGCAGCACCGTACAGTCAGGACTGTTTTTT.

The rearrangement links TRBV19 to TRBJ1-1; perhaps TRBD1 as D (5 bases). CDR1 LNHDA and CDR2 SQIVND come from the germline V gene (reference sequence). The germline V and J ends were trimmed by 6 bases and 5 bases, with 13 bases remaining between them. The CDR3 consists of 13 residues. CDR3 nucleotide sequence: TGTGCCAGTAGGCCCGTTGGGGGGACTGAAGCTTTCTTT. It specifies CASRPVGGTEAFF. Full variable domain (missing parts from reference TRBV19 and TRBJ1-1): DGGITQSPKYLFRKEGQNVTLSCEQNLNHDAMYWYRQDPGQGLRLIYYSQIVNDFQKGDIAEGYSVSREKKESFPLTVTSAQKNPTAFYLCASRPVGGTEAFFGQGTRLTVV.

The V and J genes are TRBV30 and TRBJ1-2, with D perhaps TRBD1 (5 bases). The germline V gene encodes CDR1 GTSNPN and CDR2 SVGIG (reference sequence). This CDR3 comprises 13 residues. V lost 3 bases, J lost 6 bases, and 14 bases lay in between. The CDR3 DNA reads as TGTGCCTGGAGCCCCAACTCCAGGGATGGCTACACCTTC. It codes for CAWSPNSRDGYTF. Variable domain in full (rest from reference TRBV30 and TRBJ1-2): SQTIHQWPATLVQPVGSPLSLECTVEGTSNPNLYWYRQAAGRGLQLLFYSVGIGQISSEVPQNLSASRPQDRQFILSSKKLLLSDSGFYLCAWSPNSRDGYTFGSGTRLTVV.

V gene TRBV5-5 combines with J gene TRBJ1-5; D unclear. From germline, CDR1 is SGHKS and CDR2 YYEKEE (reference sequence). This CDR3 is 13 amino acids long. Trimming shortened V by 2 bases and J by 7 bases, and 10 bases separated the two germline ends. CDR3: CASSFGVGQPQHF. For the CDR3, the DNA is TGTGCCAGCAGCTTTGGAGTGGGACAGCCCCAGCATTTT. Supplemented by reference TRBV5-5 and TRBJ1-5, the full variable domain reads DAGVTQSPTHLIKTRGQQVTLRCSPISGHKSVSWYQQVLGQGPQFIFQYYEKEERGRGNFPDRFSARQFPNYSSELNVNALLLGDSALYLCASSFGVGQPQHFGDGTRLSIL.

The rearrangement uses TRBV7-9 and TRBJ1-5, with 8 bases matching TRBD1. CDR3 size: 13 residues. CDR1 and CDR2 from the germline V gene are SEHNR and FQNEAQ (reference sequence). With V trimmed by 6 bases and J by 7 bases, 5 bases remained unmatched. As DNA, the CDR3 is TGTGCCAGCAGTGGGACAGGAGCGCAGCCCCAGCATTTT. This sequence encodes CASSGTGAQPQHF.

The chain has TRBV14 and TRBJ2-7; no firm D call. With 0 bases removed from V and 4 bases from J, the gap between germline ends came to 10 bases. The CDR3 is 14 residues long. In germline, CDR1 is SGHDN, CDR2 FVKESK. DNA of the CDR3: TGTGCCAGCAGCCAAGAAGGATTCTTATACGAGCAGTACTTC. Translation: CASSQEGFLYEQYF. The full variable domain, with the rest looked up from reference TRBV14 and TRBJ2-7, is EAGVTQFPSHSVIEKGQTVTLRCDPISGHDNLYWYRRVMGKEIKFLLHFVKESKQDESGMPNNRFLAERTGGTYSTLKVQPAELEDSGVYFCASSQEGFLYEQYFGPGTRLTVT.

The V call is TRBV27, the J call TRBJ2-3, with 12 positions matching TRBD2. Trimming cost V 4 bases and J 3 bases; bases outside gene matches: 2. The CDR3 totals 15 residues. The V gene's germline CDR1 is MNHEY and CDR2 SMNVEV (reference sequence). The CDR3 bases are TGTGCCAGCAGTTATCTAGCGGGGGGGACAGATACGCAGTATTTT. Translation: CASSYLAGGTDTQYF.

V gene TRBV30 combines with J gene TRBJ1-6; TRBD1 is a possible D gene (5 bases). CDR1 GTSNPN and CDR2 SVGIG come from the germline V gene (reference sequence). The V end lost 5 bases, the J end lost 8 bases, and 13 bases lay between the germline ends. This CDR3 comprises 13 residues. The CDR3, as DNA: TGTGCCTGGGTGGAATTGGGGCATTCACCCCTCCACTTT. It codes for CAWVELGHSPLHF. Full variable domain (missing parts from reference TRBV30 and TRBJ1-6): SQTIHQWPATLVQPVGSPLSLECTVEGTSNPNLYWYRQAAGRGLQLLFYSVGIGQISSEVPQNLSASRPQDRQFILSSKKLLLSDSGFYLCAWVELGHSPLHFGNGTRLTVT.

The sample holds a few counts of this clone. This specimen includes other DNA sequences encoding the same CDR3. The V call is TRBV27, the J call TRBJ2-3; D not certain. This CDR3 has 11 amino acids. From germline, CDR1 is MNHEY and CDR2 SMNVEV (reference sequence). The V end was cut by 3 bases, the J end by 5 bases, with 3 bases between. CDR3 sequence (DNA): TGTGCCAGCAGTTTCAGAGATACGCAGTATTTT. It encodes CASSFRDTQYF.

This clone was observed a handful of times. The chain combines TRBV11-2 with TRBJ2-3; tentative D call: TRBD1 (5 bases). The V gene's germline CDR1 is SGHAT and CDR2 FQNNGV. V was clipped by 2 bases and J by 0 bases, with 18 bases between them. The length of the CDR3 is 18 residues. CDR3 protein: CASSLIHLTDTSTDTQYF. The CDR3 bases are TGTGCCAGCAGCTTAATACACTTGACAGATACTAGCACAGATACGCAGTATTTT.

This chain joins TRBV5-1 and TRBJ1-2; D is possibly TRBD1 (6 bases). V shed 4 bases and J shed 3 bases, with 16 bases lying between them. The germline V gene has CDR1 SGHRS and CDR2 YFSETQ. This CDR3 contains 15 residues. The CDR3 is CASSPEGVLDYGYTF. The CDR3 DNA follows: TGCGCCAGCAGCCCCGAGGGGGTTTTAGACTATGGCTACACCTTC.

CDR3 residues: CASGLGGALGQASNQPQHF. For the CDR3, the DNA is TGTGCTAGTGGTTTGGGAGGAGCCTTGGGACAGGCTAGCAATCAGCCCCAGCATTTT. This chain connects TRBV12-5 to TRBJ1-5; 8 bases align to TRBD1. This CDR3 region has 19 residues. The germline V gene encodes CDR1 LGHNT and CDR2 FRNRAP. J gave up 0 bases and V 1 base, and 11 bases lay outside the gene matches.

The rearrangement joins TRBV19 to TRBJ2-4; 10 bases match TRBD1. V gave up 4 bases and J gave up 11 bases; unmatched junction bases: 11. This CDR3 spans 15 amino acids. Germline values: CDR1 LNHDA, CDR2 SQIVND (reference sequence). The CDR3 loop reads CASSTGSRDRGFQYF. The CDR3 nucleotides are TGTGCCAGTAGTACCGGTAGCCGGGACAGGGGATTTCAGTACTTC.

The gene calls are TRBV6-4 and TRBJ2-1; TRBD2 aligns across 11 bases. CDR3 length: 15 residues. The V and J ends lost 2 bases and 4 bases, in that order; junction bases with no gene match: 1. The germline gives CDR1 MRHNA, CDR2 SNTAGT. The CDR3 nucleotides are TGTGCCAGCAGTGACCGGACTAGCGGGTACAATGAGCAGTTCTTC. Its protein product is CASSDRTSGYNEQFF.

The chain combines TRBV5-8 with TRBJ1-1, with unresolved D. Germline loops: CDR1 SGHTS, CDR2 YDEGEE. The CDR3 has 15 amino acids. Trimming shortened V by 5 bases and J by 3 bases, and 17 bases separated the two germline ends. For the CDR3, the DNA is TGTGCCAGCAGTCAAAGATGGGGAGGTGACACTGAAGCTTTCTTT. Amino acids: CASSQRWGGDTEAFF.

CDR3: CASSRDNTGELFF. CDR3 coding DNA: TGTGCCAGCTCGCGAGATAACACCGGGGAGCTGTTTTTT. The V and J genes are TRBV18 and TRBJ2-2; D unresolved. The CDR3 contains 13 residues. Looked up from germline, CDR1 is KGHSH and CDR2 is LQKENI. Trimming took 6 bases from V and 2 from J, leaving 7 bases between them.

V is TRBV6-6 and J is TRBJ2-2; 7 positions agree with TRBD1. Germline CDR1 is MNHNY and CDR2 is SVGAGI (reference sequence). The CDR3 runs to 15 residues. Trimming at V came to 6 bases and at J to 5 bases, leaving 9 bases not matched to a gene. The CDR3 sequence is CASRPYRGETGELFF. DNA of the CDR3: TGTGCCAGCAGACCCTACAGGGGAGAAACCGGGGAGCTGTTTTTT.

This clone was found a few times. This sequence joins TRBV14 and TRBJ1-1, with unresolved D. Germline V gene lookup returns CDR1 SGHDN and CDR2 FVKESK. The CDR3 extends over 13 amino acids. V lost 4 bases and J 10 bases, leaving 16 bases between the germline ends. The CDR3 region is CASSPPNRFGAFF. The CDR3 DNA follows: TGTGCCAGCAGCCCCCCGAACCGGTTCGGAGCTTTCTTT.